The next 21 T cell receptor beta chains were all read from a single sample in a study of shared clonotypes between healthy human individuals. The protocol was immunoSEQ multiplex PCR, while the TCRdb copy is restricted to in-frame clones and leaves out a portion. The data show about 710,000 clones, over 60% seen once. The sequencing sample was made of memory CD4+ T cells sorted from blood. Subset given: CD45RA-negative fraction. These receptors originate from a woman aged 25-40 years in good health.

About this clone itself: Given a far larger clone just one base away, this is likely a sequencing read error. Other DNA variants within this sample encode the same CDR3. V gene TRBV11-2 combines with J gene TRBJ2-7; D perhaps matches TRBD2 (6 bases). The ends were cut back, 3 bases at V and 2 bases at J, with 8 bases in the middle. The CDR3 runs to 13 residues. Per germline, CDR1 SGHAT and CDR2 FQNNGV. Here the CDR3 reads CASSFIAAYEQYF. DNA for the CDR3: TGTGCCAGCAGCTTTATAGCGGCCTACGAGCAGTACTTC.

There are a few counts of this clone. The chain uses TRBV5-1 and TRBJ2-1; possible D gene TRBD2, 6 bases. Trimming removed 4 bases at V and 4 bases at J, with 15 bases between. From germline, CDR1 is SGHRS and CDR2 YFSETQ. The CDR3 has 15 amino acids. In DNA, the CDR3 is TGCGCCAGCAGCACCTCTAGCGCTTTGTACAATGAGCAGTTCTTC. It codes for CASSTSSALYNEQFF.

Turning to this clone: The same CDR3 also results from other DNA sequences found in this sample. V and J are TRBV28 and TRBJ1-2; TRBD1 matches 7 bases. The CDR3 contains 14 residues. Trimming removed 6 bases from V and 2 bases from J; junction bases left unmatched: 6. Germline lookup yields CDR1 MDHEN and CDR2 SYDVKM. The CDR3 DNA reads as TGTGCCAGCAGCCTCACGACAGGGAACTATGGCTACACCTTC. Encoded protein: CASSLTTGNYGYTF.

V gene TRBV25-1 combines with J gene TRBJ2-1; D unclear. There are 13 residues in the CDR3. Between the trimmed V and J ends, which lost 6 bases and 3 bases, there was a span of 9 bases. Germline V gene lookup returns CDR1 MGHDK and CDR2 SYGVNS. DNA of the CDR3: TGTGCCAGCAGCCACAGACACTACAATGAGCAGTTCTTC. Translation: CASSHRHYNEQFF.

In its sample, this clone was seen a few times. The V call is TRBV5-1, the J call TRBJ2-1, with TRBD1 identical over 7 bases. CDR1 and CDR2 from the germline V gene are SGHRS and YFSETQ. J gave up 5 bases and V 0 bases, and 8 bases lay outside the gene matches. CDR3 length: 16 amino acids. Here the CDR3 DNA reads TGCGCCAGCAGCTTGGCACAGGGGTTGGTAAACAATGAGCAGTTCTTC. It is translated as CASSLAQGLVNNEQFF.

This clone was seen a single time. V is TRBV28 and J is TRBJ2-1; D is perhaps TRBD1 (7 bases). V lost 4 bases to trimming and J lost 15 bases, with 19 bases between them. This CDR3 region has 13 residues. Germline V gene sequence: CDR1 MDHEN, CDR2 SYDVKM. As DNA, the CDR3 is TGTGCCAGCAGTTCCATGGAGGGGGCGGTGTTGTTCTTC. Residues: CASSSMEGAVLFF.

A single count supports this clone. The chain is built from TRBV4-1 and TRBJ1-4, with D maybe TRBD1 (6 bases). The V end was cut by 5 bases, the J end by 4 bases, with 14 bases between. The CDR3 length is 15 residues. Germline V lookup: CDR1 MGHRA, CDR2 YSYEKL. The CDR3 protein is CASSSLTGYNEKLFF. The CDR3 coding sequence is TGCGCCAGCAGCTCGTTAACAGGGTATAATGAAAAACTGTTTTTT.

V usage is TRBV28 and J usage is TRBJ2-1; TRBD2 matches 12 bases. The CDR3 covers 19 residues. J lost 2 bases, V lost 6 bases, and 14 bases had no gene match. CDR1 and CDR2 from the germline V gene are MDHEN and SYDVKM. This chain's CDR3 is CASRTGLAGISGPYNEQFF. CDR3 DNA sequence: TGTGCCAGCAGAACAGGACTAGCGGGGATTTCGGGCCCCTACAATGAGCAGTTCTTC. Combining the CDR3 with reference TRBV28 and TRBJ2-1 gives the whole variable domain DVKVTQSSRYLVKRTGEKVFLECVQDMDHENMFWYRQDPGLGLRLIYFSYDVKMKEKGDIPEGYSVSREKKERFSLILESASTNQTSMYLCASRTGLAGISGPYNEQFFGPGTRLTVL.

The chain recombines TRBV5-8 with TRBJ2-4, with 7 bases that match TRBD1. The germline V gene has CDR1 SGHTS and CDR2 YDEGEE. V was pared by 4 bases and J by 0 bases, with 10 bases of the junction left unmatched. CDR3 length: 17 residues. CDR3 residues: CASSAAWDSLAKNIQYF. In DNA, the CDR3 is TGTGCCAGCAGCGCGGCCTGGGACAGCCTAGCCAAAAACATTCAGTACTTC.

This clone was picked up a small number of times. V usage is TRBV28 and J usage is TRBJ1-1; D is ambiguous. The CDR3 has 13 amino acids. Germline-derived CDR1 and CDR2 are MDHEN and SYDVKM. V was clipped by 5 bases and J by 10 bases, with 17 bases between them. The CDR3 region has the DNA TGTGCCAGCAGTGCCTCGAGAAGGGTTGGAGCTTTCTTT. Residues: CASSASRRVGAFF.

J is TRBJ2-5 and V is TRBV5-1, with TRBD1 as a possible D gene (5 bases). Germline CDR1 SGHRS, CDR2 YFSETQ. The CDR3 consists of 16 residues. The germline V and J ends were trimmed by 2 bases and 1 base, with 15 bases remaining between them. CDR3 nucleotides: TGCGCCAGCAGCTTAAACGCAGGGCAACTCCAAGAGACCCAGTACTTC. This sequence encodes CASSLNAGQLQETQYF.

This chain connects TRBV7-3 to TRBJ2-7; no clear D gene. There are 11 residues in the CDR3. Germline assignment: CDR1 SGHTA and CDR2 FQGTGA. The ends were cut back, 2 bases at V and 5 bases at J, with 4 bases in the middle. The CDR3 nucleotides are TGTGCCAGCAGCTTACAAAACGAGCAGTACTTC. It translates to CASSLQNEQYF.

This clone has only one observation. V gene TRBV7-2 combines with J gene TRBJ2-5; D uncertain. CDR3 length: 13 amino acids. CDR1 is SGHTA and CDR2 is FQGNSA in the germline V gene. Deletions cut 1 base from V and 5 bases from J, with 8 bases between. In DNA, the CDR3 is TGTGCCAGCAGCTTAGGGAAGGCTGAGACCCAGTACTTC. Encoded protein: CASSLGKAETQYF.

This clone was observed a handful of times. The sample has other DNA sequences that encode this CDR3 too. DNA for the CDR3: TGCGCCAGCAGCTTGACGGTTAACACCGGGGAGCTGTTTTTT. Encoded protein: CASSLTVNTGELFF. V and J are TRBV5-1 and TRBJ2-2; D gene ambiguous. CDR1 is SGHRS and CDR2 is YFSETQ in the germline V gene. This CDR3 region has 14 residues. Trimming cost V 1 base and J 2 bases, with 6 bases left between them.

This sequence joins TRBV27 and TRBJ2-7; a possible D gene is TRBD2 (5 bases). The V gene's germline CDR1 is MNHEY and CDR2 SMNVEV (reference sequence). V gave up 3 bases and J gave up 4 bases, with 7 bases separating them. This CDR3 is 12 amino acids long. The CDR3 sequence is CASSLRVYEQYF. The DNA of the CDR3 is TGTGCCAGCAGTTTGCGGGTGTACGAGCAGTACTTC.

CDR3 sequence: CASSLKGLAGAHEQFF. The DNA of the CDR3 is TGTGCCAGCAGTTTAAAGGGTCTAGCGGGAGCCCATGAGCAGTTCTTC. The chain couples TRBV27 to TRBJ2-1; 10 nucleotides match TRBD2. The CDR3 contains 16 residues. CDR1 MNHEY and CDR2 SMNVEV come from the germline V gene (reference sequence). V shed 2 bases, J shed 8 bases, and the junction held 9 bases outside the gene matches.

The table lists this clone with many counts. The chain combines TRBV6-5 with TRBJ1-1; 7 positions match TRBD1. The CDR3 is made up of 16 amino acids. Germline trimming cut 2 bases from V and 6 bases from J; bases unmatched to any gene: 12. Germline lookup yields CDR1 MNHEY and CDR2 SVGAGI. DNA for the CDR3: TGTGCCAGCAGTTACGGATTCGGCAGGGGGGGCGCTGAAGCTTTCTTT. Translated, it gives CASSYGFGRGGAEAFF.

The chain links TRBV7-9 to TRBJ2-3, with 7 bases fitting TRBD2. CDR1 and CDR2 (germline): SEHNR, FQNEAQ (reference sequence). V gave up 5 bases and J gave up 0 bases; unmatched junction bases: 5. CDR3 length: 15 amino acids. CDR3 nucleotide sequence: TGTGCCAGCAGCATCGGACTAGTCAGCACAGATACGCAGTATTTT. Its translation is CASSIGLVSTDTQYF.

The V gene is TRBV6-5, the J gene TRBJ2-1; 7 bases fit TRBD2. The germline V gene encodes CDR1 MNHEY and CDR2 SVGAGI. V lost 2 bases and J lost 13; bases outside the gene matches: 11. This CDR3 has 14 amino acids. This chain's CDR3 is CASSYGDGGSGQFF. The CDR3 nucleotides are TGTGCCAGCAGTTACGGTGACGGCGGGAGCGGACAGTTCTTC.

V gene TRBV6-5 combines with J gene TRBJ1-1, with 7 bases matching TRBD1. Germline V lookup: CDR1 MNHEY, CDR2 SVGAGI. The junction had 13 bases not matched to a gene; V was cut back by 5 bases and J by 10 bases. The CDR3 totals 14 residues. The CDR3 loop reads CASSVTGALGGAFF. The CDR3 DNA sequence: TGTGCCAGCAGTGTAACAGGGGCCCTGGGGGGAGCTTTCTTT.

This clone was found many times. The chain employs TRBV7-2 and TRBJ2-7; TRBD2 matches at 15 bases. The germline V gene has CDR1 SGHTA and CDR2 FQGNSA. The CDR3 is 16 residues long. V lost 2 bases and J lost 6; bases outside the gene matches: 5. For the CDR3, the DNA is TGTGCCAGCAGCTTAACACCGGGACTAGCGGGAGGCGAGCAGTACTTC. Encoded protein: CASSLTPGLAGGEQYF.